The entry below gives a single T cell receptor beta chain sequence along with its context. No cognate antigen has been identified for it. No much larger clone is present one base from it, and per-base qualities are unavailable. V drops 0 bases and J drops 0 bases, leaving 12 bases in between. The CDR3 covers 16 residues, taking in both the cysteine and the phenylalanine. Of the read, only the CDR3 DNA is kept; its 48 bases are in frame from base 1. The germline V gene supplies CDR1 MGHRA and CDR2 YSYEKL. These data originate in a study of blood T cell repertoires in COVID-19 (TCRdb year 2020). As for the study more broadly: Collaborator samples came from the United States, Italy and Spain and covered acute and convalescent phases of COVID-19. The material from the prospective study consisted of cDNA or gDNA derived from T cells, B-cell-depleted T cells, or PBMCs. Subjects who had been exposed to COVID-19, were actively infected with it, or had recovered from it provided the deeply sampled blood TCRbeta repertoires that made up the dataset. A freely available public database, intended as a resource for researchers studying the immune response to SARS-CoV-2, is where the repertoires were released. The samples were drawn from the first 160 participants of the ongoing ImmuneRACE study and from over 950 subjects provided by 6 global collaborators. Nearly every sample came with metadata listing a de-identified subject ID, COVID-19 status, age in years and sex. Where HLA class I and class II types were available, the types were taken from metadata supplied by the sample provider, not from assay-based typing.

TCRbeta CDR3 regions were amplified from genomic DNA by means of the immunoSEQ Assay, a bias-controlled multiplex PCR. Concerning the study's data processing: The number of nucleated cells in each sample was estimated by amplification of reference gene primers within the assay. To quantify the absolute abundance of each unique TCRbeta CDR3 rearrangement, sequence reads were collapsed and filtered. For each sample, productive Simpson clonality was calculated as the square root of Simpson's diversity index across productive rearrangements. This immuneACCESS table, as held by TCRdb, lists in-frame sequences with V and J called but not all clones. Of the missing ones, under half trace to an unresolved V gene in checked studies; the others have no known cause. From that table come the V and J calls and clone size; the DNA was used to work out D and trimming. This sample has about 220,000 clones in its table, and roughly 85% of those were observed once. The ten largest clones capture about 3.9% of the sample.

Each collaborating institution followed its own protocols to collect whole blood in K2EDTA tubes. For TCRbeta analysis, collaborators shipped samples in one of three forms: frozen whole blood, isolated PBMCs, or DNA extracted from either of those sample types. On the study overall, not on this receptor specifically: Clinical and demographic metadata were provided uncurated, with the amount varying by source and participant.

Sequences were obtained from peripheral blood. This TCR derives from a woman of 80 years or more with acute or convalescent COVID-19. The receptor chain draws on TRBV4-1 and TRBJ2-7; the D gene identity is not certain. At the DNA level, the sequence is TGCGCCAGCAGCCAAGAGTCGAGGAGCAGCTCCTACGAGCAGTACTTC. It translates to CASSQESRSSSYEQYF.